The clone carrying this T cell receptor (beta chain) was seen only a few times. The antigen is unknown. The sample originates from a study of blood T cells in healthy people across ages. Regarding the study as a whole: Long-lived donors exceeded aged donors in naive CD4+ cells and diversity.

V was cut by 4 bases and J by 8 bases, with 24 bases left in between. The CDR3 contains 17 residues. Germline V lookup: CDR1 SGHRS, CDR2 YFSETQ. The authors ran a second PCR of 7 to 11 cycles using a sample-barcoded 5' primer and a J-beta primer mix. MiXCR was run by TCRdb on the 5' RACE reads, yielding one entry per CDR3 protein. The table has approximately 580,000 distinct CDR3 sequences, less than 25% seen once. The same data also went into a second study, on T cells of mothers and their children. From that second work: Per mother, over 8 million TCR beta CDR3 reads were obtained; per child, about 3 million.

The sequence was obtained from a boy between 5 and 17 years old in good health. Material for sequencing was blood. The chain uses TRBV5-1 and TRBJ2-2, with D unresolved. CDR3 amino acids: CASSQIPDYTGTGELFF. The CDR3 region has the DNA TGCGCCAGCAGCCAAATCCCAGATTACACCGGCACTGGGGAGCTGTTTTTT.